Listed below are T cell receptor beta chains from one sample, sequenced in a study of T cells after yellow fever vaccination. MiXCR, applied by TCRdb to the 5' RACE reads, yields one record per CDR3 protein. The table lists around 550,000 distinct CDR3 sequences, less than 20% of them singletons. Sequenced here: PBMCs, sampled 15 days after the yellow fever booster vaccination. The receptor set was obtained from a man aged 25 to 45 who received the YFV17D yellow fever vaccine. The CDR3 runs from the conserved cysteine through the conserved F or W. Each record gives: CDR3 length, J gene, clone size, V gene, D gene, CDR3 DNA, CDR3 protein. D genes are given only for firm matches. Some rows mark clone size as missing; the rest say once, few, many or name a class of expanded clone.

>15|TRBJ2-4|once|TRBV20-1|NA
TGCAGTGCTAGACGAAGGGTTAAAGCCAAAAACATTCAGTACTTC
CSARRRVKAKNIQYF
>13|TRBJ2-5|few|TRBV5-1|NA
TGCGCCAGCAGCTGGGACATAGAAGAGACCCAGTACTTC
CASSWDIEETQYF
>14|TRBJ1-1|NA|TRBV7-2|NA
TGTGCCAGCAGCTACCATCAGGGTGGCACTGAAGCTTTCTTT
CASSYHQGGTEAFF
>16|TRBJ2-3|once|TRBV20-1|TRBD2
TGCAGTGCTAGTACATCGAGCGGGATACGCACAGATACGCAGTATTTT
CSASTSSGIRTDTQYF
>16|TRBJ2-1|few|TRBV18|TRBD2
TGTGCCAGCTCACCCCAACTAGCGGGCGTAGGTAATGAGCAGTTCTTC
CASSPQLAGVGNEQFF
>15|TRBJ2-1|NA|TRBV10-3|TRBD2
TGTGCCATCAGTGACCGGGGAGGGGTTTGGGATGAGCAGTTCTTC
CAISDRGGVWDEQFF
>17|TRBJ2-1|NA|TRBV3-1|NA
TGTGCCAGCAGCTCACCCCCGGGAGTCGAAGGTTACAATGAGCAGTTCTTC
CASSSPPGVEGYNEQFF
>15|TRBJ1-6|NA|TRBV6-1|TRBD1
TGTGCCAGCAGCCTCCTGACAGGGGCTAATTCACCCCTCCACTTT
CASSLLTGANSPLHF
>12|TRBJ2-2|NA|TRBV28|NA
TGTGCCACATTGGGGATGTCCGGGGAGCTGTTTTTT
CATLGMSGELFF
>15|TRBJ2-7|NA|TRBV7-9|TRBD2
TGTGCCAGCAGCCTACTCGGAGCGGGGATCTACGAGCAGTACTTC
CASSLLGAGIYEQYF
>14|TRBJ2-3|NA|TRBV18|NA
TGTGCCAGCTCACCTCTTACGGGGACAGATACGCAGTATTTT
CASSPLTGTDTQYF
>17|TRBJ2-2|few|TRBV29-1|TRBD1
TGCAGCGCCCGACTAATGACAGGGGCGGGTGACACCGGGGAGCTGTTTTTT
CSARLMTGAGDTGELFF
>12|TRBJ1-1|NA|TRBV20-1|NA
TGCAGTGCTGTAAGGGTGAACACTGAAGCTTTCTTT
CSAVRVNTEAFF
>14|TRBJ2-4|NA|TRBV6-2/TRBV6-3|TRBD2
TGTGCCAGCAGTTACGGGACTAGTATGGGCATTCAGTACTTC
CASSYGTSMGIQYF
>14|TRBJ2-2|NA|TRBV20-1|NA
TGCAGTGCTAGTCCTAGCTCGAACACCGGGGAGCTGTTTTTT
CSASPSSNTGELFF
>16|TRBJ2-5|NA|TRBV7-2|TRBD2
TGTGCCAGCAGCTACCCCCCGGGGGGGCTCAAAGAGACCCAGTACTTC
CASSYPPGGLKETQYF
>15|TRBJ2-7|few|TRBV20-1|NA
TGCAGTGCTAGGAGATCAGGGGGGGTAGGCTACGAGCAGTACTTC
CSARRSGGVGYEQYF
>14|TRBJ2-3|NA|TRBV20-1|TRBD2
TGCAGTGTCACGACTAGCGGGATAGGAGATACGCAGTATTTT
CSVTTSGIGDTQYF
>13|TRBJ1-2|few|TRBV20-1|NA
TGCAGTGCTAGTTCGGGGGTTTCGTATGGCTACACCTTC
CSASSGVSYGYTF
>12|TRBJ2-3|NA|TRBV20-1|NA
TGCAGTGCTAGAGTCACCTCTGGGACGCAGTATTTT
CSARVTSGTQYF
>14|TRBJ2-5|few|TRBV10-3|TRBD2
TGTGCCACTCGGGCTAGCGGGAGCCCAGAGACCCAGTACTTC
CATRASGSPETQYF
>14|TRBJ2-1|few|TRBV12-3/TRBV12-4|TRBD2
TGTGCCAGCAGTCCATCGAGGACTAGCTATGAGCAGTTCTTC
CASSPSRTSYEQFF
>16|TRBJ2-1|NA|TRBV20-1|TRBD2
TGCAGTGCTAGACTAACTGGTGGGAGGGCCTACAATGAGCAGTTCTTC
CSARLTGGRAYNEQFF
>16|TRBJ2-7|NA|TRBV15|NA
TGTGCCACCAGCAGAGATAAGTTTACAGGCATATACGAGCAGTACTTC
CATSRDKFTGIYEQYF